The rows below give T cell receptor beta chains drawn from one sample of a study of blood T cell repertoires in COVID-19. The data were produced by immunoSEQ multiplex PCR, yet TCRdb's version contains in-frame clones alone and is incomplete. This table holds around 50,000 clones, approximately 80% found once. Material: PBMCs or T cells enriched from blood (not recorded which). The receptors come from a woman in her forties or fifties with acute COVID-19. The CDR3 runs from the conserved cysteine through the conserved F or W. A D gene is named only where the DNA matches it firmly. For some rows the clone size is stated as once, few or many, or as a class when expanded; others skip it.

D gene,J gene,V gene,clone size,CDR3 DNA,CDR3 protein
TRBD2,TRBJ2-1,TRBV7-6,-,TGTGCCAGCAGCTTACGGGGGGGCTCCTACAATGAGCAGTTCTTC,CASSLRGGSYNEQFF
-,TRBJ1-1,TRBV5-6,few,TGTGCCAGCAGCTTGGTGGGGGGGCCGATGAACACTGAAGCTTTCTTT,CASSLVGGPMNTEAFF
-,TRBJ1-6,TRBV12-5,few,TGTGCTAGTGGTTTACGCCGACAGGACCTCTGGGATTCACCCCTCCACTTT,CASGLRRQDLWDSPLHF
TRBD2,TRBJ2-7,TRBV28,once,TGTGCCAGCAGTCTATCAGTAGCGGGGAGATACGAGCAGTACTTC,CASSLSVAGRYEQYF
TRBD1,TRBJ2-7,TRBV28,-,TGTGCCAGCAGTAAGACAGGGGGCGGCGGGTACGAGCAGTACTTC,CASSKTGGGGYEQYF
-,TRBJ1-2,TRBV11-3,few,TGTGCCAGCAGCTTAGGGCGGCTAGCTAACTATGGCTACACCTTC,CASSLGRLANYGYTF
TRBD1,TRBJ2-2,TRBV2,-,TGTGCCAGCCGAGGGACAGCGAACACCGGGGAGCTGTTTTTT,CASRGTANTGELFF
-,TRBJ1-1,TRBV11-2,-,TGTGCCAGCAGCTTACGTCAGGTCACCACTGAAGCTTTCTTT,CASSLRQVTTEAFF
-,TRBJ1-3,TRBV9,-,TGTGCCAGCAGCTCATCCGGGACAAGAGGAAACACCATATATTTT,CASSSSGTRGNTIYF
-,TRBJ1-1,TRBV3-1/TRBV3-2,-,TGTGCCAGCAGGACGACAGTCAACACTGAAGCTTTCTTT,CASRTTVNTEAFF
-,TRBJ2-3,TRBV3-1/TRBV3-2,once,TGTGCCAGCAGCCAGGGGGACACAGCGACAGATACGCAGTATTTT,CASSQGDTATDTQYF
-,TRBJ1-1,TRBV19,-,TGTGCCAGTAGTATAGGGGGGGAAACTGAAGCTTTCTTT,CASSIGGETEAFF
TRBD1,TRBJ1-2,TRBV12-3/TRBV12-4,-,TGTGCCAGCAGCACACAGGGGGCTAGAGGCTACACCTTC,CASSTQGARGYTF
-,TRBJ1-6,TRBV5-6,-,TGTGCCAGCAGCTTGGGGTGGGGCAGAGATAATTCACCCCTCCACTTT,CASSLGWGRDNSPLHF
-,TRBJ2-2,TRBV12-3/TRBV12-4,-,TGTGCCAGCAGTTTTAGGGGGACCGGGGAGCTGTTTTTT,CASSFRGTGELFF
-,TRBJ1-1,TRBV4-1,-,TGCGCCAGCAGCCAAGAACCAGGGTCCACTGAAGCTTTCTTT,CASSQEPGSTEAFF
-,TRBJ2-1,TRBV30,-,TGTGCCTGGAGTGTACGACTCCCGCCTGAGCAGTTCTTC,CAWSVRLPPEQFF
-,TRBJ1-4,TRBV6-5,-,TGTGCCAGCAGTTACTCCAGTCTTTCTAATGAAAAACTGTTTTTT,CASSYSSLSNEKLFF
-,TRBJ1-1,TRBV5-1,-,TGCGCCAGCAGCCCCCGGCCAGGGAACACTGAAGCTTTCTTT,CASSPRPGNTEAFF
-,TRBJ1-2,TRBV4-1,-,TGCGCCAGCAGCCAACAGGGATCGGTCGGTGGCTACACCTTC,CASSQQGSVGGYTF